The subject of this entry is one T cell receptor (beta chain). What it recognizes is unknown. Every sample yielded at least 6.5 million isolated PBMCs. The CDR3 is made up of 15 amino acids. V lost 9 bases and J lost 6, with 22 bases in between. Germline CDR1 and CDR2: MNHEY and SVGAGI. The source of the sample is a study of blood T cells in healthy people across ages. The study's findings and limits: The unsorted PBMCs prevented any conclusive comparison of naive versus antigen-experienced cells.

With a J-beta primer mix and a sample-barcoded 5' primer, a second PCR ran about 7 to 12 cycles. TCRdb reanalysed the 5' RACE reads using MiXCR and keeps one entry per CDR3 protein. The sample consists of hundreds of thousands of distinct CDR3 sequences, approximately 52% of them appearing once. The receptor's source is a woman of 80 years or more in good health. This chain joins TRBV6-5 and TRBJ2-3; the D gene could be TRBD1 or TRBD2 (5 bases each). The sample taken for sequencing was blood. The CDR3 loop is CASSPGTIGVDTQYF. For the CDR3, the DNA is TGTGCCAGTAGTCCCGGGACCATCGGGGTGGATACGCAGTATTTT.